The rows below give T cell receptor beta chains drawn from one sample of a study of blood T cell repertoires in COVID-19. Clones were sequenced by immunoSEQ multiplex PCR, and TCRdb holds only the in-frame ones, with some missing. Among 150,000 or so clones listed, roughly 78% were seen once. The sample was peripheral blood. The receptor set was obtained from a human donor with acute or convalescent COVID-19. The donor label of this sample is uncertain. The CDR3 runs from the conserved cysteine through the conserved F or W. Each record gives: D gene, J gene, V gene, clone size, CDR3 DNA, CDR3 protein. The D gene is left open where the match is weak. Rows give clone size only sometimes, using once, few, many, or a class for an expanded clone.

D: TRBD1
J: TRBJ2-4
V: TRBV4-1
size: NA
DNA: TGCGCCAGCAGCCAATCCCCCGACAGGGGAGCCAAAAACATTCAGTACTTC
CDR3: CASSQSPDRGAKNIQYF

D: TRBD2
J: TRBJ2-5
V: TRBV7-2
size: NA
DNA: TGTGCCAGCAGCTTGGGTGCGGGGGGGCTGGAGACCCAGTACTTC
CDR3: CASSLGAGGLETQYF

D: TRBD1
J: TRBJ1-3
V: TRBV3-1/TRBV3-2
size: NA
DNA: TGTGCCAGCAGCCGACCTTCGGACAGGGGTATACGCTCTGGAAACACCATATATTTT
CDR3: CASSRPSDRGIRSGNTIYF

D: NA
J: TRBJ1-1
V: TRBV25-1
size: NA
DNA: TGTGCCAGCAGTGACCCGACCGGAACGGGCACTGAAGCTTTCTTT
CDR3: CASSDPTGTGTEAFF

D: TRBD1
J: TRBJ1-2
V: TRBV3-1/TRBV3-2
size: NA
DNA: TGTGCCAGCAGTTCCCGGGACAGGGGACCCTATGGCTACACCTTC
CDR3: CASSSRDRGPYGYTF

D: NA
J: TRBJ1-5
V: TRBV21-1
size: NA
DNA: TGTGCCACCCCAGGGGAAAGGAGCAGTCAGCCCCAGCATTTT
CDR3: CATPGERSSQPQHF

D: TRBD1
J: TRBJ1-1
V: TRBV7-9
size: NA
DNA: TGTGCCAGCAGCTCCAATACCCCGGGACAGGGACTTGAAGCTTTCTTT
CDR3: CASSSNTPGQGLEAFF

D: NA
J: TRBJ2-2
V: TRBV30
size: NA
DNA: TGTGCCTGGAGAGGGAGGTTGAACACCGGGGAGCTGTTTTTT
CDR3: CAWRGRLNTGELFF

D: TRBD1
J: TRBJ2-7
V: TRBV6-2/TRBV6-3
size: NA
DNA: TGTGCCAGCAGTTTTTCGACAGGGCCTCTGGAGCAGTACTTC
CDR3: CASSFSTGPLEQYF

D: TRBD2
J: TRBJ2-7
V: TRBV4-1
size: NA
DNA: TGCGCCAGCCGCCAGGAGCTAGCGGCCTACTACGAGCAGTACTTC
CDR3: CASRQELAAYYEQYF

D: NA
J: TRBJ1-2
V: TRBV6-4
size: NA
DNA: TGTGCCAGCAGTGTATCGGGGTCTCTTAACTATGGCTACACCTTC
CDR3: CASSVSGSLNYGYTF

D: NA
J: TRBJ2-1
V: TRBV29-1
size: NA
DNA: TGCAGCGTTGATAAGCGCCAGTACAATGAGCAGTTCTTC
CDR3: CSVDKRQYNEQFF

D: TRBD1
J: TRBJ2-6
V: TRBV5-1
size: NA
DNA: TGCGCCAGCAGCACGGGACAGGGACGGCCTGGGGCCAACGTCCTGACTTTC
CDR3: CASSTGQGRPGANVLTF

D: NA
J: TRBJ1-5
V: TRBV20-1
size: once
DNA: TGCAGTGCTACCATAAGCGGGCCCCAGCATTTT
CDR3: CSATISGPQHF

D: TRBD1
J: TRBJ2-3
V: TRBV19
size: few
DNA: TGTGCCAGTAGGGACAGGGCGGATACGCAGTATTTT
CDR3: CASRDRADTQYF

D: TRBD2
J: TRBJ2-1
V: TRBV5-4
size: NA
DNA: TGTGCCAGCAGCTTGGCTAGCGGGTCCTACAATGAGCAGTTCTTC
CDR3: CASSLASGSYNEQFF

D: TRBD1
J: TRBJ1-5
V: TRBV5-6
size: NA
DNA: TGTGCCAGCAGCTTTGGCTCAGGGGGCAGGGGTCAGCCCCAGCATTTT
CDR3: CASSFGSGGRGQPQHF

D: NA
J: TRBJ2-1
V: TRBV19
size: NA
DNA: TGTGCCAGTAGTATACTCCCAGGGAACTCCTACAATGAGCAGTTCTTC
CDR3: CASSILPGNSYNEQFF

D: NA
J: TRBJ1-1
V: TRBV4-2
size: NA
DNA: TGTGCCAGCAGCCAAGATCCCCAGGGGAGGGACACTGAAGCTTTCTTT
CDR3: CASSQDPQGRDTEAFF

D: NA
J: TRBJ1-1
V: TRBV7-2
size: NA
DNA: TGTGCCAGCAGCTCGCAGGGTCCACCCCTGAACACTGAAGCTTTCTTT
CDR3: CASSSQGPPLNTEAFF

D: NA
J: TRBJ2-6
V: TRBV11-3
size: once
DNA: TGTGCCAGCAGCTTCGGTTATCCTGGGGCCAACGTCCTGACTTTC
CDR3: CASSFGYPGANVLTF

D: NA
J: TRBJ2-1
V: TRBV10-3
size: NA
DNA: TGTGCCATCAGTGCAGACAATGAGCAGTTCTTC
CDR3: CAISADNEQFF

D: TRBD1
J: TRBJ2-3
V: TRBV10-1
size: NA
DNA: TGCGCCAGCAGTGAGGGACAGGGGGCCGCTAGCACAGATACGCAGTATTTT
CDR3: CASSEGQGAASTDTQYF

D: NA
J: TRBJ1-1
V: TRBV6-5
size: NA
DNA: TGTGCCAGCCAACTTTATTACCCGGACACTGAAGCTTTCTTT
CDR3: CASQLYYPDTEAFF

D: NA
J: TRBJ1-6
V: TRBV5-1
size: few
DNA: TGCGCCAGCAGCAGGAGCGGGGTCCTACGTTCACCCCTCCACTTT
CDR3: CASSRSGVLRSPLHF

D: TRBD1
J: TRBJ1-5
V: TRBV2
size: NA
DNA: TGTGCCAGCAGTGCACAGGGGGCAAGGCAGCCCCAGCATTTT
CDR3: CASSAQGARQPQHF